This TCR beta chain was identified in a study of cytomegalovirus exposure and HLA in healthy donors. This CDR3 has 14 amino acids. V was pared by 2 bases and J by 2 bases, with 7 bases between. The V gene's germline CDR1 is MDHEN and CDR2 SYDVKM. For this clone: The antigen remains unidentified.

The donors (healthy individuals) were bone marrow donors. Amplification used 60 Vbeta primers and 13 Jbeta primers. Profiled with immunoSEQ multiplex PCR; TCRdb holds only in-frame clones, not every one. The sample shows around 100,000 clones, around three quarters of them seen only once. Findings and caveats of the study: Compared with the roughly 730-donor mean, an Asian-associated ancestry cluster reportedly had fewer N-insertions, according to a later analysis.

The V and J genes are TRBV28 and TRBJ1-3, with D unresolved. Sequenced sample: PBMCs. The origin of this receptor is a man aged 50-59 years in good health and CMV-seropositive. The CDR3 DNA sequence: TGTGCCAGCAGTTTACAGGTGGCTGGAAACACCATATATTTT. Amino acid sequence: CASSLQVAGNTIYF.